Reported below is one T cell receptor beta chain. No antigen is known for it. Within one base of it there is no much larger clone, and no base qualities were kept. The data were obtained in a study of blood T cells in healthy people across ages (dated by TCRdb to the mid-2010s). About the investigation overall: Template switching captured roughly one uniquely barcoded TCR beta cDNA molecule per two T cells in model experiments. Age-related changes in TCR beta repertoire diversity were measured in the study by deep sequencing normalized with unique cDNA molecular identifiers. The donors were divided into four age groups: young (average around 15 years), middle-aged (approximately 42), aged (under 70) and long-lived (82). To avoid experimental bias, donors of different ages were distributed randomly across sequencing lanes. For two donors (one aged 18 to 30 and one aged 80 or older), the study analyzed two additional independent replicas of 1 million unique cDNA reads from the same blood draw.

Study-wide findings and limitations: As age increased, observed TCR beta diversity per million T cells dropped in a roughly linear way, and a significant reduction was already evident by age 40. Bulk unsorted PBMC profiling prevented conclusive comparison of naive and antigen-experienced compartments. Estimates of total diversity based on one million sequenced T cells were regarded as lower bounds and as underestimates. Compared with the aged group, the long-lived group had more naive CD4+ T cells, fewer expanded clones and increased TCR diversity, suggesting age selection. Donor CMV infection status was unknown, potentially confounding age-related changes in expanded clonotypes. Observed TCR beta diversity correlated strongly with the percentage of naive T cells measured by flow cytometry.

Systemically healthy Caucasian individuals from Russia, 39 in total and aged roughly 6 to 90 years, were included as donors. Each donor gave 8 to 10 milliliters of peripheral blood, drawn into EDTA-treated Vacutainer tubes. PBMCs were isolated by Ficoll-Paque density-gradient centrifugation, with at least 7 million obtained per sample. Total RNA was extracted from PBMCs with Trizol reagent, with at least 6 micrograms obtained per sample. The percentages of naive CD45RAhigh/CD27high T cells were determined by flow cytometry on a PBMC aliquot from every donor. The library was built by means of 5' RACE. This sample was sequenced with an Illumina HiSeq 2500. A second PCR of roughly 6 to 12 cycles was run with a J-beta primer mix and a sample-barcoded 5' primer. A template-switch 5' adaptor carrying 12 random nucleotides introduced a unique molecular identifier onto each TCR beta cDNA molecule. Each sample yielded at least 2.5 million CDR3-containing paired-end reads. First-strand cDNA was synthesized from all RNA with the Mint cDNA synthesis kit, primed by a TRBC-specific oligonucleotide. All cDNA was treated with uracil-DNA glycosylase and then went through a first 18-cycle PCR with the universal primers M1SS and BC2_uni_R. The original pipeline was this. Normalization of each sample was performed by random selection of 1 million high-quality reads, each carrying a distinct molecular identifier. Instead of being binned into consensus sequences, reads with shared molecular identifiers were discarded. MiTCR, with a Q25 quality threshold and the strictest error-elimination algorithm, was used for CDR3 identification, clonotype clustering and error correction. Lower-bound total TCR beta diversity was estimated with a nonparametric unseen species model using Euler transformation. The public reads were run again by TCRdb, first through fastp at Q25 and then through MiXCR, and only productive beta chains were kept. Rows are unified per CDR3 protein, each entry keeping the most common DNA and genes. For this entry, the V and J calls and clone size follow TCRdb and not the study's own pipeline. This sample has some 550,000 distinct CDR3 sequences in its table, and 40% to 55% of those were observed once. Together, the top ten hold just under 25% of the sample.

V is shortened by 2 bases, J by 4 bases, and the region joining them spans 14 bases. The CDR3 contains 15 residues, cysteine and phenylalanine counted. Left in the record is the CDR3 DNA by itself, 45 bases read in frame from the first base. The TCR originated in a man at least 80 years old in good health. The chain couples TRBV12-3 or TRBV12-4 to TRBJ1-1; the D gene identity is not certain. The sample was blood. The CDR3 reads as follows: CASSLRASLGTEAFF. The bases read TGTGCCAGCAGTTTAAGGGCTTCCTTGGGCACTGAAGCTTTCTTT.